The clone carrying this T cell receptor (beta chain) has just a few counts. The antigen is undetermined. The data stem from a study of cytotoxic CD8 clonotypes in ibrutinib-treated CLL. Regarding the study as a whole: The public clonotypes identified were infrequent and showed contraction or stability on treatment.

Library input was roughly 1.8 micrograms of DNA from cryopreserved PBMCs. T cells were sequenced at a targeted depth of 1 in 200,000 to 1 in 1 million. Here immunoSEQ multiplex PCR was the method, and the copy in TCRdb shows in-frame clones only, minus some. In the table there are 15,000 or so clones, about 70% of which are singletons. CDR3 size: 12 residues. The V and J ends lost 5 bases and 12 bases, in that order; junction bases with no gene match: 6. Per germline, CDR1 SGHTA and CDR2 FQGTGA. V and J are TRBV7-3 and TRBJ2-1, with 8 bases lining up with TRBD1. Sequencing was performed on PBMCs, taken before ibrutinib treatment. This clonotype was sampled from a human donor with chronic lymphocytic leukemia. The CDR3 protein is CASSVPGGWQFF. The CDR3 DNA is TGTGCCAGCAGCGTCCCAGGGGGCTGGCAGTTCTTC.